This paragraph reports one TCR beta chain. This sample is part of a study of blood T cell repertoires in COVID-19. For the study at large: Nucleic acid was either cDNA or gDNA, and it came from T cells, B-cell-depleted T cells, or PBMCs.

V was cut by 3 bases and J by 3 bases, with 13 bases left in between. Germline V CDR1 and CDR2: SGHRS, YFSETQ. The CDR3 has 14 amino acids. Generated by immunoSEQ multiplex PCR, the TCRdb table keeps only in-frame clones and is missing some. Of over 200,000 clones in the sample, under 90% are singletons; the top ten hold around 18%. The receptor's source is a woman aged 80 or older with active or convalescent COVID-19. The specimen sequenced was peripheral blood. The rearrangement uses TRBV5-1 and TRBJ2-7; D may be TRBD1 (6 bases). CDR3 loop: CASSSGTPSYEQYF. The CDR3 nucleotides read TGCGCCAGCAGCTCCGGGACACCCAGCTACGAGCAGTACTTC.